The 29 T cell receptor beta chains reported below all come from one sample, sequenced in a study of graft-versus-host responses after intestinal transplantation. Assay used: immunoSEQ multiplex PCR; TCRdb lists only in-frame clones, some missing. Counted here are about 88,000 clones, 94% occurring once; the ten biggest clones make up about 0.2%. These TCRs' antigens remain unknown. The sample in question was unstimulated CD4+ T cells sorted from spleen or lymph node cells, obtained before transplant. These receptors came from a human donor who was the organ donor for an intestinal transplant.

This clone came up a few times. The chain employs TRBV8-2 and TRBJ2-6. TRBV8-2 is recorded as a pseudogene. CDR3 length: 17 residues. CDR3 nucleotide sequence: TGTGGCACCGGCAGAACGATAACACAAAGTCGGGCCAACGTCCTGACTTTC. Its translation is CGTGRTITQSRANVLTF.

This clone has only one observation. A junction end diverges from the germline sequence, so it may reflect a read error. The V and J genes are TRBV4-1 and TRBJ2-5, with D unclear. The V gene's germline CDR1 is MGHRA and CDR2 YSYEKL. This CDR3 region has 15 residues. The CDR3 spells CASSQDAADPRTQYF. DNA of the CDR3: TGTGCCAGCAGCCAAGATGCAGCCGATCCAAGGACCCAGTACTTC.

CDR3 loop: CASSETDTQYF. The CDR3 DNA is TGTGCCAGCAGCGAAACAGATACGCAGTATTTT. This rearrangement joins TRBV11-3 to TRBJ2-3; the D is unclear. Germline lookup yields CDR1 SGHNT and CDR2 YENEEA. This CDR3 contains 11 residues. V lost 5 bases to trimming and J lost 3 bases, with 3 bases between them.

This clone appeared a single time. The genes are TRBV19 and TRBJ2-1; TRBD1 agrees at 10 bases. Germline V CDR1 and CDR2: LNHDA, SQIVND (reference sequence). V shed 1 base and J 7 bases; nucleotides not matched to a gene: 7. The CDR3 has 16 amino acids. In nucleotides, the CDR3 is TGTGCCAGTAGTATAGCGGGACAGGGGACTATTAATGAGCAGTTCTTC. This sequence encodes CASSIAGQGTINEQFF.

The chain employs TRBV7-2 and TRBJ2-7; D possibly corresponds to TRBD2 (7 bases). V shed 2 bases and J shed 5 bases, with 25 bases lying between them. CDR1 SGHTA and CDR2 FQGNSA come from the germline V gene. The CDR3 contains 18 residues. For the CDR3, the DNA is TGTGCCAGCAGCTTAATTTCTGTTGGTTCAGGGGCGGGGGACGAGCAGTACTTC. Translating it yields CASSLISVGSGAGDEQYF.

V usage is TRBV9 and J usage is TRBJ1-4, with TRBD1 identical over 9 bases. The CDR3 has 16 amino acids. The J segment lost 5 bases and the V segment lost 3 bases, leaving 8 bases of the junction unmatched. The germline CDR1 and CDR2 sequences are SGDLS and YYNGEE. CDR3: CASSADLGTGNEKLFF. For the CDR3, the DNA is TGTGCCAGCAGCGCCGACCTCGGGACAGGGAATGAAAAACTGTTTTTT.

The table lists this clone with a count of one. The chain uses TRBV5-8 and TRBJ2-7, with TRBD2 matching over 8 bases. The V gene end was trimmed by 2 bases and the J gene end by 2 bases; junction bases not matched to a gene: 3. Germline CDR1 SGHTS, CDR2 YDEGEE. This CDR3 spans 14 amino acids. CDR3 nucleotide sequence: TGTGCCAGCAGCTTCCGGGGGGGACCCTACGAGCAGTACTTC. This codes for CASSFRGGPYEQYF.

V usage is TRBV5-1 and J usage is TRBJ2-3, with TRBD2 matching 12 bases. CDR1 is SGHRS and CDR2 is YFSETQ in the germline V gene. Trimming at V came to 7 bases and at J to 0 bases, leaving 12 bases not matched to a gene. CDR3 length equals 18 residues. CDR3 protein: CASPRETSGGSSTDTQYF. The CDR3 bases are TGCGCCAGCCCCCGGGAGACTAGCGGGGGCTCTAGCACAGATACGCAGTATTTT.

CDR3 sequence (DNA): TGTGCCAGCAGCTTAGATGCTCAGACAAAACTGTTTTTT. Translated, it gives CASSLDAQTKLFF. V gene TRBV7-9 combines with J gene TRBJ1-4; D unclear. Trimming took 1 base from V and 10 from J, leaving 10 bases between them. Germline-derived CDR1 and CDR2 are SEHNR and FQNEAQ (reference sequence). CDR3 length: 13 residues.

V and J are TRBV25-1 and TRBJ1-5, with TRBD1 identical over 12 bases. V shed 1 base, J shed 2 bases, and the junction held 3 bases outside the gene matches. The CDR3 runs 17 residues. CDR1 is MGHDK and CDR2 is SYGVNS in the germline V gene. CDR3 in DNA: TGTGCCAGCAGTGAATCCGGGGACAGGGGGCGCAATCAGCCCCAGCATTTT. Translation gives CASSESGDRGRNQPQHF.

This sequence joins TRBV2 and TRBJ2-1; 10 bases agree with TRBD1. CDR1 is SNHLY and CDR2 is FYNNEI in the germline V gene. This CDR3 is built from 16 residues. The junction had 14 bases not matched to a gene; V was cut back by 7 bases and J by 8 bases. The DNA for the CDR3 is TGTGCCAGCAACGCCCTAGGGACAGGGGTTAGTGATGAGCAGTTCTTC. Protein product: CASNALGTGVSDEQFF.

This clone was seen only once. The chain carries TRBV10-3 and TRBJ1-1; no clear D. The CDR3 has 15 amino acids. V was shortened by 10 bases and J by 1 base, with 19 bases between the two germline ends. In germline, CDR1 is ENHRY, CDR2 SYGVKD. The CDR3: CASGPSGHQNTEAFF. DNA for the CDR3: TGTGCCAGCGGGCCTTCTGGGCATCAGAACACTGAAGCTTTCTTT.

V is TRBV9 and J is TRBJ1-1; the D is unclear. This CDR3 region has 13 residues. Trimming pared 2 bases from V and 1 base from J, leaving 6 bases between. The germline CDR1 and CDR2 sequences are SGDLS and YYNGEE. CDR3 DNA: TGTGCCAGCAGCGTTTCCTGGAACACTGAAGCTTTCTTT. The encoded protein is CASSVSWNTEAFF.

This rearrangement joins TRBV4-3 to TRBJ1-1, with 12 bases aligning to TRBD1. After removal of 4 bases from V and 2 bases from J, the junction contained 11 bases not matched to a gene. Germline loops: CDR1 LGHNA, CDR2 YSLEER. The length of the CDR3 is 18 residues. The DNA of the CDR3 is TGCGCCAGCAGCCGCATCGCAGGGACAGGGGGCATTAACACTGAAGCTTTCTTT. Translated, it gives CASSRIAGTGGINTEAFF.

The chain links TRBV28 to TRBJ2-1; TRBD2 aligns across 8 bases. In germline, CDR1 is MDHEN, CDR2 SYDVKM. The CDR3 length is 15 residues. V was pared by 5 bases and J by 2 bases, with 5 bases of the junction left unmatched. DNA of the CDR3: TGTGCCAGCAGTGACCTCGGGGGGGCCTACAATGAGCAGTTCTTC. As protein: CASSDLGGAYNEQFF.

This clone was recorded only once. V is TRBV6-5 and J is TRBJ1-2, with D perhaps matching TRBD1 (5 bases). V was shortened by 6 bases and J by 8 bases, with 16 bases between the two germline ends. The germline V gene has CDR1 MNHEY and CDR2 SVGAGI. The CDR3 length is 13 residues. The CDR3 nucleotides read TGTGCCAGCAGCCCCGACGGGGGAGGGGGCTACACCTTC. Its translation: CASSPDGGGGYTF.

V is TRBV19 and J is TRBJ1-3; D gene uncertain. Per the germline V gene, CDR1 is LNHDA and CDR2 is SQIVND (reference sequence). V lost 3 bases, J lost 0 bases, and 15 bases lay in between. CDR3 length: 17 amino acids. The CDR3 bases are TGTGCCAGTAGTATTCGTCCAGCTTCCATCTCTGGAAACACCATATATTTT. This encodes CASSIRPASISGNTIYF.

The V call is TRBV29-1, the J call TRBJ1-2, with 10 bases identical to TRBD1. Germline assignment: CDR1 SQVTM and CDR2 ANQGSEA. This CDR3 is 16 amino acids long. The J segment lost 5 bases and the V segment lost 0 bases, leaving 9 bases of the junction unmatched. The CDR3 nucleotides read TGCAGCGTTGAAGACCGCAGGACGGGACAGGGGTATGGCTACACCTTC. Protein product: CSVEDRRTGQGYGYTF.

The chain recombines TRBV12-1 with TRBJ2-1; the table's D call TRBD1 went unverified against the DNA. TRBV12-1 is annotated as a pseudogene. The length of the CDR3 is 14 residues. The CDR3 nucleotides are TGTGCCAGCAGCAGGACAGGGGGCTACAATGAGCAGTTCTTC. This codes for CASSRTGGYNEQFF.

The chain links TRBV4-2 to TRBJ2-5; D unresolved. The CDR3 sequence is 15 residues long. V was pared by 5 bases and J by 3 bases, with 16 bases between. From germline, CDR1 is LGHNA and CDR2 YNFKEQ. CDR3 region: CASSGRPGLEETQYF. In DNA, the CDR3 is TGTGCCAGCAGCGGAAGACCCGGGCTGGAAGAGACCCAGTACTTC.

The chain has TRBV12-5 and TRBJ2-1; D assignment may be TRBD1 or TRBD2 (7 bases each). Between the trimmed V and J ends, which lost 4 bases and 1 base, there was a span of 14 bases. The CDR3 is made up of 16 amino acids. Per germline, CDR1 LGHNT and CDR2 FRNRAP. In DNA form, the CDR3 reads TGTGCTAGTGGTTGGAGTCAGGGGGGGTCCTACAATGAGCAGTTCTTC. Translated: CASGWSQGGSYNEQFF.

The chain combines TRBV29-1 with TRBJ1-1, with D tentatively TRBD1 (5 bases). Germline V lookup: CDR1 SQVTM, CDR2 ANQGSEA. The CDR3 runs to 12 residues. Trimming shortened V by 2 bases and J by 11 bases, and 15 bases separated the two germline ends. The CDR3 DNA is TGCAGCGTTGAAAGGGGCCCGGGGGACGCTTTCTTT. It encodes CSVERGPGDAFF.

The gene calls are TRBV7-2 and TRBJ2-5; D may be TRBD2 (5 bases). Germline V gene lookup returns CDR1 SGHTA and CDR2 FQGNSA. The ends were cut back, 5 bases at V and 5 bases at J, with 6 bases in the middle. The CDR3 totals 11 residues. The CDR3, as DNA: TGTGCCAGCAGCACGGGGGAGACCCAGTACTTC. Its translation is CASSTGETQYF.

Remarks on this clone: The junction and the germline gene differ at one end; a read error may be behind it. CDR3 protein: CASNVVLSFANTGELFF. The CDR3 DNA reads TGTGCCAGCAACGTAGTCTTGTCTTTCGCGAACACCGGGGAGCTGTTTTTT. The chain is built from TRBV9 and TRBJ2-2, with D uncertain. Germline CDR1 reads SGDLS; CDR2 reads YYNGEE. The length of the CDR3 is 17 residues.

This sequence joins TRBV9 and TRBJ1-2, with 7 bases lining up with TRBD1. The CDR3 is 14 residues long. V shed 4 bases, J shed 3 bases, and the junction held 6 bases outside the gene matches. The germline CDR1 and CDR2 sequences are SGDLS and YYNGEE. Written as DNA, the CDR3 is TGTGCCAGCAGCCCTAGACAGGGCCACTATGGCTACACCTTC. It translates to CASSPRQGHYGYTF. The whole variable domain, remainder taken from reference TRBV9 and TRBJ1-2, is DSGVTQTPKHLITATGQRVTLRCSPRSGDLSVYWYQQSLDQGLQFLIQYYNGEERAKGNILERFSAQQFPDLHSELNLSSLELGDSALYFCASSPRQGHYGYTFGSGTRLTVV.

The rearrangement links TRBV11-3 to TRBJ1-4; a possible D gene is TRBD1 (6 bases). The CDR3 is made up of 14 amino acids. Germline CDR1 and CDR2: SGHNT and YENEEA. V was shortened by 2 bases and J by 8 bases, with 12 bases between the two germline ends. CDR3 DNA sequence: TGTGCCAGCAGCTTATCTCCAGGGGCCGAAAAACTGTTTTTT. Protein product: CASSLSPGAEKLFF.

On this clone: Likely a read error: the CDR3 ends without its conserved phenylalanine or tryptophan. The chain links TRBV7-6 to TRBJ1-6; perhaps TRBD1 as D (6 bases). CDR1 and CDR2 (germline): SGHVS, FNYEAQ. The CDR3 runs 14 residues. With 5 bases removed from V and 5 bases from J, the gap between germline ends came to 10 bases. For the CDR3, the DNA is TGTGCCAGCAGCCTACAGGGAGATAATTCACCCCTCCACCTT. Translation: CASSLQGDNSPLHL.

The gene calls are TRBV5-6 and TRBJ2-5, with 13 bases matching TRBD2. This CDR3 has 16 residues. Germline V gene lookup returns CDR1 SGHDT and CDR2 YYEEEE. J lost 4 bases, V lost 5 bases, and 8 bases had no gene match. CDR3 sequence reads: CASSSRLAGGIETQYF. The CDR3 bases are TGTGCCAGCAGTTCCAGACTAGCGGGGGGTATAGAGACCCAGTACTTC.

The chain is built from TRBV28 and TRBJ2-7; D gene ambiguous. Trimming took 2 bases from V and 4 from J, leaving 15 bases between them. Germline V CDR1 and CDR2: MDHEN, SYDVKM. There are 15 residues in the CDR3. The CDR3 is CASSLQVTLGYEQYF. In DNA form, the CDR3 reads TGTGCCAGCAGTTTACAGGTGACCTTGGGGTACGAGCAGTACTTC.